The source of this T cell receptor (beta chain) is a study of blood T cell repertoires in COVID-19. The table lists this clone with a count of one. Per the original methods: Estimated nucleated cell counts came from reference gene primer amplification. The method was immunoSEQ multiplex PCR; TCRdb's version includes in-frame clones alone and lacks a portion of them. V and J calls and clone size are given by that table; D and trimming were obtained from the DNA. The sample contains under 350,000 clones, roughly 89% of which appear only once. The CDR3 has 16 amino acids. Per the germline V gene, CDR1 is MGHRA and CDR2 is YSYEKL. Trimming removed 1 base from V and 2 bases from J, with 12 bases in between.

The specimen was PBMCs or T cells enriched from blood (not recorded which). The V call is TRBV4-1, the J call TRBJ1-3; D uncertain. This sequence originates from a woman between 40 and 50 years old who had recovered from COVID-19. CDR3 DNA sequence: TGCGCCAGCAGCCAAGGTCGGAACGGAGCTGGAAACACCATATATTTT. Its protein product is CASSQGRNGAGNTIYF.